A selection of T cell receptor beta chains follows, all from one sample in a study of T cell responses to AZD1222 COVID-19 vaccine. The method was immunoSEQ multiplex PCR; TCRdb's version includes in-frame clones alone and lacks a portion of them. The data contain more than 70,000 clones, about nine tenths of them singletons. Material: peripheral blood, obtained 28 days after the second AZD1222 dose. The origin of the receptors is an adult who received the AZD1222 COVID-19 vaccine. CDR3s include the opening cysteine and the closing phenylalanine or tryptophan. The order of the fields is D gene, V gene, J gene, clone size, CDR3 protein, CDR3 DNA. D genes are given only for firm matches. Clone size is shown for a subset of rows, as once, few, many or a class of expanded clone.

d_call: TRBD1
v_call: TRBV9
j_call: TRBJ1-1
clone_size: few
cdr3_aa: CASSVQGASTEAFF
cdr3_nt: TGTGCCAGCAGCGTCCAGGGGGCGAGTACTGAAGCTTTCTTT

d_call: NA
v_call: TRBV10-3
j_call: TRBJ1-2
clone_size: NA
cdr3_aa: CAISELVSYGYTF
cdr3_nt: TGTGCCATCAGTGAGTTGGTTAGCTATGGCTACACCTTC

d_call: NA
v_call: TRBV19
j_call: TRBJ2-7
clone_size: NA
cdr3_aa: CASSLRASLGDEQYF
cdr3_nt: TGTGCCAGTAGTTTACGGGCCTCCCTAGGGGACGAGCAGTACTTC

d_call: NA
v_call: TRBV7-9
j_call: TRBJ2-7
clone_size: NA
cdr3_aa: CASSLLQGYEQYF
cdr3_nt: TGTGCCAGCAGTTTGCTACAGGGCTACGAGCAGTACTTC

d_call: NA
v_call: TRBV6-5
j_call: TRBJ2-2
clone_size: NA
cdr3_aa: CASSYGPDTGELFF
cdr3_nt: TGTGCCAGCAGCTACGGACCGGACACCGGGGAGCTGTTTTTT

d_call: NA
v_call: TRBV6-5
j_call: TRBJ1-5
clone_size: NA
cdr3_aa: CASSRSYRQPQHF
cdr3_nt: TGTGCCAGCAGCCGGTCGTACCGCCAGCCCCAGCATTTT

d_call: NA
v_call: TRBV6-5
j_call: TRBJ1-1
clone_size: NA
cdr3_aa: CASRSGSAGAEAFF
cdr3_nt: TGTGCCAGCAGATCAGGGTCAGCGGGGGCTGAAGCTTTCTTT

d_call: NA
v_call: TRBV7-9
j_call: TRBJ1-5
clone_size: NA
cdr3_aa: CASSFAAGALNQPQHF
cdr3_nt: TGTGCCAGCAGCTTCGCCGCAGGGGCCTTAAATCAGCCCCAGCATTTT

d_call: TRBD2
v_call: TRBV5-8
j_call: TRBJ2-2
clone_size: NA
cdr3_aa: CASSPPRGYLAGSNTGELFF
cdr3_nt: TGTGCCAGCAGCCCCCCGCGAGGATATCTAGCGGGTTCGAACACCGGGGAGCTGTTTTTT

d_call: NA
v_call: TRBV30
j_call: TRBJ2-7
clone_size: NA
cdr3_aa: CAWSVGQSYSYEQYF
cdr3_nt: TGTGCCTGGAGTGTAGGGCAGTCTTACTCCTACGAGCAGTACTTC

d_call: NA
v_call: TRBV28
j_call: TRBJ2-7
clone_size: NA
cdr3_aa: CASSPPGHPYEQYF
cdr3_nt: TGTGCCAGCAGTCCTCCGGGACACCCCTACGAGCAGTACTTC

d_call: NA
v_call: TRBV6-2/TRBV6-3
j_call: TRBJ2-2
clone_size: NA
cdr3_aa: CASSYGSGELFF
cdr3_nt: TGTGCCAGCAGTTACGGATCCGGGGAGCTGTTTTTT

d_call: TRBD1
v_call: TRBV9
j_call: TRBJ2-3
clone_size: NA
cdr3_aa: CASSVQDRDTQYF
cdr3_nt: TGTGCCAGCAGCGTCCAGGACAGGGATACGCAGTATTTT

d_call: TRBD2
v_call: TRBV12-3/TRBV12-4
j_call: TRBJ2-7
clone_size: NA
cdr3_aa: CASSRPGGDEQYF
cdr3_nt: TGTGCCAGCAGTCGGCCGGGAGGGGACGAGCAGTACTTC

d_call: NA
v_call: TRBV6-1
j_call: TRBJ2-7
clone_size: NA
cdr3_aa: CASSEVADKGYEQYF
cdr3_nt: TGTGCCAGCAGTGAAGTGGCCGATAAGGGGTACGAGCAGTACTTC

d_call: NA
v_call: TRBV10-3
j_call: TRBJ2-5
clone_size: NA
cdr3_aa: CAISPGSREETQYF
cdr3_nt: TGTGCCATCAGTCCTGGTTCGAGGGAGGAGACCCAGTACTTC

d_call: NA
v_call: TRBV3-1/TRBV3-2
j_call: TRBJ1-1
clone_size: NA
cdr3_aa: CASSLAGEGAFF
cdr3_nt: TGTGCCAGCAGCCTTGCAGGGGAGGGAGCTTTCTTT

d_call: TRBD1
v_call: TRBV7-9
j_call: TRBJ2-7
clone_size: few
cdr3_aa: CASSRQGSYEQYF
cdr3_nt: TGTGCCAGCAGCAGACAGGGAAGCTACGAGCAGTACTTC

d_call: TRBD1
v_call: TRBV2
j_call: TRBJ1-5
clone_size: NA
cdr3_aa: CASREGTGLGNQPQHF
cdr3_nt: TGTGCCAGCAGGGAAGGGACAGGGTTGGGCAATCAGCCCCAGCATTTT

d_call: NA
v_call: TRBV19
j_call: TRBJ2-2
clone_size: NA
cdr3_aa: CASTTGRRTGELFF
cdr3_nt: TGTGCCAGCACTACAGGGAGGAGGACCGGGGAGCTGTTTTTT

d_call: NA
v_call: TRBV6-4
j_call: TRBJ1-5
clone_size: NA
cdr3_aa: CASSPSLGDSNQPQHF
cdr3_nt: TGTGCCAGCAGTCCGTCCTTGGGGGATAGCAATCAGCCCCAGCATTTT

d_call: NA
v_call: TRBV2
j_call: TRBJ2-7
clone_size: NA
cdr3_aa: CASRGTEASYEQYF
cdr3_nt: TGTGCCAGCAGAGGGACCGAAGCCTCCTACGAGCAGTACTTC

d_call: TRBD2
v_call: TRBV5-6
j_call: TRBJ2-7
clone_size: NA
cdr3_aa: CASSLASGTTYEQYF
cdr3_nt: TGTGCCAGCAGCTTGGCTAGCGGGACGACCTACGAGCAGTACTTC

d_call: NA
v_call: TRBV7-3
j_call: TRBJ1-1
clone_size: NA
cdr3_aa: CASSSRAGSSGTEAFF
cdr3_nt: TGTGCCAGCAGCTCCCGCGCGGGCTCCTCAGGAACTGAAGCTTTCTTT

d_call: NA
v_call: TRBV6-5
j_call: TRBJ1-2
clone_size: NA
cdr3_aa: CASRPEAVYGYTF
cdr3_nt: TGTGCCAGCCGCCCCGAGGCGGTCTATGGCTACACCTTC

d_call: NA
v_call: TRBV3-1/TRBV3-2
j_call: TRBJ2-3
clone_size: NA
cdr3_aa: CASSPDGDGRDTQYF
cdr3_nt: TGTGCCAGCAGCCCCGACGGCGACGGCCGGGATACGCAGTATTTT

d_call: NA
v_call: TRBV11-2
j_call: TRBJ2-7
clone_size: once
cdr3_aa: CASSLAVSYEQYF
cdr3_nt: TGTGCCAGCAGCTTAGCGGTTTCCTACGAGCAGTACTTC

d_call: TRBD1
v_call: TRBV5-1
j_call: TRBJ2-7
clone_size: NA
cdr3_aa: CASSLGQGPYEQYF
cdr3_nt: TGCGCCAGCAGCTTGGGACAGGGTCCCTACGAGCAGTACTTC

d_call: TRBD1
v_call: TRBV5-5
j_call: TRBJ1-5
clone_size: once
cdr3_aa: CASSLGDRAGGNQPQHF
cdr3_nt: TGTGCCAGCAGCTTGGGGGACAGGGCCGGCGGCAATCAGCCCCAGCATTTT

d_call: NA
v_call: TRBV21-1
j_call: TRBJ1-2
clone_size: NA
cdr3_aa: CASSQGQGNYGYTF
cdr3_nt: TGTGCCAGCAGCCAAGGACAGGGTAACTATGGCTACACCTTC